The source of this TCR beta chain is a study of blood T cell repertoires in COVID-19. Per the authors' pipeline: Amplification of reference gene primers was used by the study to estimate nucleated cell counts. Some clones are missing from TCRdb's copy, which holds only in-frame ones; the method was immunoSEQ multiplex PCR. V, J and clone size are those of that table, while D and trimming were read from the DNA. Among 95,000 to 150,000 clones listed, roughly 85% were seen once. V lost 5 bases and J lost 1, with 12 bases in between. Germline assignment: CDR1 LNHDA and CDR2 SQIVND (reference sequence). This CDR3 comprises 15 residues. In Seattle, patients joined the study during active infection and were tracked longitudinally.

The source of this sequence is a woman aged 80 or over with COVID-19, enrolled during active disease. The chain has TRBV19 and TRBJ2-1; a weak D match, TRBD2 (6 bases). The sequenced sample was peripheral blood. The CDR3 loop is CASSAGTDSYNEQFF. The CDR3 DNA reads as TGTGCCAGTAGTGCCGGGACTGATTCCTACAATGAGCAGTTCTTC.